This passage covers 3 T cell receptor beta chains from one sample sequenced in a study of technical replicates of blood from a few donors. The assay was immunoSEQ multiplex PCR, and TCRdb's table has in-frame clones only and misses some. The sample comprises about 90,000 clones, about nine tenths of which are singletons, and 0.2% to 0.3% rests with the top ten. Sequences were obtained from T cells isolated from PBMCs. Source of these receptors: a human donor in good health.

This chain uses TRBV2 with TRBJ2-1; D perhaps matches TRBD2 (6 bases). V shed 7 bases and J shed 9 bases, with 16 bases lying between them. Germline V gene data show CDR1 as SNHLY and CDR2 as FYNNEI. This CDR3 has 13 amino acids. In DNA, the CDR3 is TGTGCCAGCACGACGGGAGCCCCCGGTGAGCAGTTCTTC. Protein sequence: CASTTGAPGEQFF. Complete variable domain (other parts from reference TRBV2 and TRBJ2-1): EPEVTQTPSHQVTQMGQEVILRCVPISNHLYFYWYRQILGQKVEFLVSFYNNEISEKSEIFDDQFSVERPDGSNFTLKIRSTKLEDSAMYFCASTTGAPGEQFFGPGTRLTVL.

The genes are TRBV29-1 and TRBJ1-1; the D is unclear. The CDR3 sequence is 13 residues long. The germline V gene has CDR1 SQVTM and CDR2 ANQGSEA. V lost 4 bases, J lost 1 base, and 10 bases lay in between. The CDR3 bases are TGCAGCGTTGCTAGGCAGAAGAACACTGAAGCTTTCTTT. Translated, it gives CSVARQKNTEAFF.

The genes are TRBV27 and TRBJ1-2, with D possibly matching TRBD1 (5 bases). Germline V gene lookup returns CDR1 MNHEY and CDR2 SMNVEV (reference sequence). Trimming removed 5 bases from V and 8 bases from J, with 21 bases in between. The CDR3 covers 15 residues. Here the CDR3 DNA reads TGTGCCAGCAGTCCCGGGGGGAGAGGGGCCGGGGGCTACACCTTC. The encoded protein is CASSPGGRGAGGYTF.